The clone carrying this T cell receptor (beta chain) appeared a single time. The method was immunoSEQ multiplex PCR; TCRdb's version includes in-frame clones alone and lacks a portion of them. This table has about 230,000 clones, about four fifths appearing once. The data were obtained in a study of control samples from healthy donors and cancer patients. The CDR3 has 15 amino acids. The V gene's germline CDR1 is GTSNPN and CDR2 SVGIG (reference sequence). Trimming removed 0 bases at V and 9 bases at J, with 18 bases between. This TCR derives from a woman aged 55-69 years with lung cancer. The specimen was PBMCs. J is TRBJ2-1 and V is TRBV30; D is possibly TRBD2 (6 bases). The CDR3 reads CAWSVPLGGNSEQFF. CDR3 nucleotide sequence: TGTGCCTGGAGTGTACCACTAGGAGGGAACAGTGAGCAGTTCTTC.